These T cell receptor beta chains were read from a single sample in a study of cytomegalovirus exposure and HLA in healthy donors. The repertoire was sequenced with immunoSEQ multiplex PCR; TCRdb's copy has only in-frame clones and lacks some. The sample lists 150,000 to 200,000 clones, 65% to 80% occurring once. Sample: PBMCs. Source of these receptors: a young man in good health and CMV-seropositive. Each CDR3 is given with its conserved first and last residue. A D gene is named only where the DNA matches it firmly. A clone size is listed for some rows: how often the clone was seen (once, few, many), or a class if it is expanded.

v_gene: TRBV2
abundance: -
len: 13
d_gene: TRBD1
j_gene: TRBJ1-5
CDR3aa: CASRDRGNQPQHF
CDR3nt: TGTGCCAGCAGGGACAGGGGCAATCAGCCCCAGCATTTT

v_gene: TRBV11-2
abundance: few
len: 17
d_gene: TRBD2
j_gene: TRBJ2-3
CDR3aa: CASSPGTSGKGTDTQYF
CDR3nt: TGTGCCAGCAGCCCTGGGACTAGCGGGAAGGGCACAGATACGCAGTATTTT

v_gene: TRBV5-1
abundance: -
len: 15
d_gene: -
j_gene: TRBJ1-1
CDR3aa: CASSAGGRGNTEAFF
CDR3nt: TGCGCCAGCAGCGCGGGGGGACGCGGGAACACTGAAGCTTTCTTT

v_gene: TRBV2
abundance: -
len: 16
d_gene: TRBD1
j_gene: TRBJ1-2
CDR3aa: CASSEEGTGRVGGYTF
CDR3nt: TGTGCCAGCAGTGAAGAGGGGACAGGCAGGGTGGGTGGCTACACCTTC

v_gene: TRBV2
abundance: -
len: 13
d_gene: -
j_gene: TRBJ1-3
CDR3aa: CASSEDTFVTIYF
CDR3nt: TGTGCCAGCAGTGAAGACACGTTCGTCACCATATATTTT

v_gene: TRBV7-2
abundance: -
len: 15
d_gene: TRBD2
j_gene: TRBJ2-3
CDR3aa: CASSLGELAGGKQYF
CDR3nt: TGTGCCAGCAGCTTAGGGGAACTAGCGGGGGGAAAGCAGTATTTT

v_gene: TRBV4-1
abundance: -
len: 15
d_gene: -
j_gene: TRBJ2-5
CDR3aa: CASSQESASQETQYF
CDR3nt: TGCGCCAGCAGCCAAGAGAGCGCCTCCCAAGAGACCCAGTACTTC

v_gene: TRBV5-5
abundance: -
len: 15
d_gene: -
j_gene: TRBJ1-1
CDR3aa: CASSLTIRQNTEAFF
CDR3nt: TGTGCCAGCAGCTTGACGATCAGACAGAACACTGAAGCTTTCTTT

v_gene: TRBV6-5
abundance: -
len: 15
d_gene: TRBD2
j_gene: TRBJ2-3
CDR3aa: CASARDGGASDTQYF
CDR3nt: TGTGCCAGCGCCCGGGACGGGGGGGCCTCAGATACGCAGTATTTT

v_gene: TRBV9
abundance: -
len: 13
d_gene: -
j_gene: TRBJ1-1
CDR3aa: CASSDGGGPDAFF
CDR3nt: TGTGCCAGCAGCGATGGGGGGGGACCTGACGCTTTCTTT

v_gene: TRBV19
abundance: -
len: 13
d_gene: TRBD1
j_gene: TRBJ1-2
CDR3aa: CASGLGQGGGYTF
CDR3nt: TGTGCCAGTGGTTTGGGACAGGGTGGAGGCTACACCTTC

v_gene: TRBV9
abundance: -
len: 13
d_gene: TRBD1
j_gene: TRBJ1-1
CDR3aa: CASSRDSNTEAFF
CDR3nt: TGTGCCAGTAGCCGGGACAGCAACACTGAAGCTTTCTTT

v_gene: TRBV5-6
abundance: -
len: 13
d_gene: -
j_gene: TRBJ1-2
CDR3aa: CATADGGSYGYTF
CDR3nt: TGTGCCACCGCGGACGGGGGATCCTATGGCTACACCTTC

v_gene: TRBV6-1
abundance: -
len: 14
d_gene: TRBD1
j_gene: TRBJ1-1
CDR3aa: CASSAGTVNTEAFF
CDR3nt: TGTGCCAGCAGTGCAGGGACAGTGAACACTGAAGCTTTCTTT

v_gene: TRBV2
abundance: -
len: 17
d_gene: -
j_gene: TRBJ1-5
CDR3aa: CASSSAQGQPSNQPQHF
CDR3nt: TGTGCCAGCAGTTCCGCCCAAGGACAGCCGAGCAATCAGCCCCAGCATTTT

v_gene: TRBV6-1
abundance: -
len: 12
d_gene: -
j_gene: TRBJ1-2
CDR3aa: CASSDRQYGYTF
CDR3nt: TGTGCCAGCAGTGATAGACAATATGGCTACACCTTC

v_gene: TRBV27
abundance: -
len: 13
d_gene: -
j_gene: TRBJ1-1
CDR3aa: CASSSGGRTEAFF
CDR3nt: TGTGCCAGCAGTTCCGGGGGGAGGACTGAAGCTTTCTTT

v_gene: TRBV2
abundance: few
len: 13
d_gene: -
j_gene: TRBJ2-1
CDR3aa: CASSIEGDTEQFF
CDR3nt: TGTGCCAGCAGTATAGAGGGGGACACTGAGCAGTTCTTC

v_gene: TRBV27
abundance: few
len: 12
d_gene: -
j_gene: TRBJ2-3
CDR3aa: CASSFNTDTQYF
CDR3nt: TGTGCCAGCAGTTTCAACACAGATACGCAGTATTTT

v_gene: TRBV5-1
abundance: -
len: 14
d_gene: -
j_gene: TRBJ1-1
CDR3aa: CASSLVGYGSEAFF
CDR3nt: TGCGCCAGCAGCTTGGTTGGGTATGGGAGTGAAGCTTTCTTT

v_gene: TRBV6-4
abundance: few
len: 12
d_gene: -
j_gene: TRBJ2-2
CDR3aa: CASRQAGGELFF
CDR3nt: TGTGCCAGCCGACAGGCGGGCGGGGAGCTGTTTTTT

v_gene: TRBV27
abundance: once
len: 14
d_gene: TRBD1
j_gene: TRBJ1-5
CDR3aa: CASRSQGMGQPQHF
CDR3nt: TGTGCCAGCAGATCACAGGGGATGGGACAGCCCCAGCATTTT

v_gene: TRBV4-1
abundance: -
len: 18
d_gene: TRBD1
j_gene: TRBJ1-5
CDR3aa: CASSQEGPGTGGAQPQHF
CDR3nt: TGCGCCAGCAGCCAAGAAGGTCCCGGGACAGGGGGCGCACAGCCCCAGCATTTT

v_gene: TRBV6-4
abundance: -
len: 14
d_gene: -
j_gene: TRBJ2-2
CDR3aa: CASSQGSSTGELFF
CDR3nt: TGTGCCAGCAGTCAGGGGTCTTCGACCGGGGAGCTGTTTTTT

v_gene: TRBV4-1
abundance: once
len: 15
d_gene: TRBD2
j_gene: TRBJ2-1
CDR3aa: CASSLAGDSYNEQFF
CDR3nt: TGCGCCAGCAGCCTAGCGGGTGACTCCTACAATGAGCAGTTCTTC

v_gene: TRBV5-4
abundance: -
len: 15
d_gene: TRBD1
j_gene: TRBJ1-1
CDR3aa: CASSSIQGTNTEAFF
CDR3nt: TGTGCCAGCAGCTCAATACAGGGGACTAACACTGAAGCTTTCTTT

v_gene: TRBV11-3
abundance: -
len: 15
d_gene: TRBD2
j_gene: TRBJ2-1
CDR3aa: CASSSREGRGNEQFF
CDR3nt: TGTGCCAGCAGCTCCCGGGAGGGCCGGGGAAATGAGCAGTTCTTC

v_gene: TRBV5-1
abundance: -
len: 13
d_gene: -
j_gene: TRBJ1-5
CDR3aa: CASSVDFRQPQHF
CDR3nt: TGCGCCAGCAGCGTCGACTTCCGGCAGCCCCAGCATTTT

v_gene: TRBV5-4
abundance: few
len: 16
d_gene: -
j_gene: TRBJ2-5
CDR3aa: CASSTLGRLFQETQYF
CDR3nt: TGTGCCAGCAGTACTCTGGGGAGATTATTCCAAGAGACCCAGTACTTC

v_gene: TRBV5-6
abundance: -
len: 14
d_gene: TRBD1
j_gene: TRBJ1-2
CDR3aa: CASSFGGQDYGYTF
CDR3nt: TGTGCCAGCAGCTTCGGCGGACAGGACTATGGCTACACCTTC

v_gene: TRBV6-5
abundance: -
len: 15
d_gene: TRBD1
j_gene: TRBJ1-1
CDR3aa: CASSYSMGQGTEAFF
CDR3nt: TGTGCCAGCAGTTACTCGATGGGACAGGGTACTGAAGCTTTCTTT

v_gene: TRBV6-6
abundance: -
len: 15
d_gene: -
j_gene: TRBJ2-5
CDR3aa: CASSYSTGEGETQYF
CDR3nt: TGTGCCAGCAGTTACTCGACAGGGGAGGGGGAGACCCAGTACTTC

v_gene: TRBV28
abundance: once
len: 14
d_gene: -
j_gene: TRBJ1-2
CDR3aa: CASRNRGATYGYTF
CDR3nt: TGTGCCAGCAGGAACCGGGGGGCCACTTATGGCTACACCTTC

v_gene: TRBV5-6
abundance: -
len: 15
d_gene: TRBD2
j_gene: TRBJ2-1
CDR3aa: CASSSGTTLLGEQFF
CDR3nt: TGTGCCAGCAGCTCCGGGACTACCCTTTTAGGTGAGCAGTTCTTC

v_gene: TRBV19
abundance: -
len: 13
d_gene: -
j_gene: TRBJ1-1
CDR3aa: CASSIQGHLEAFF
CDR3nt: TGTGCCAGTAGTATTCAGGGACACCTCGAAGCTTTCTTT

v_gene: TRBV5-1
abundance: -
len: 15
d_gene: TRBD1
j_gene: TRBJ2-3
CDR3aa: CASSQGQPSTDTQYF
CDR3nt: TGCGCCAGCAGCCAGGGACAGCCTAGCACAGATACGCAGTATTTT

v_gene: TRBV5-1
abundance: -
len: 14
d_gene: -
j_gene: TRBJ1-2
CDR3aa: CASSLDSPGDGYTF
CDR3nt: TGCGCCAGCAGCTTGGACTCTCCGGGGGATGGCTACACCTTC